This is a list of T cell receptor beta chains from one sample in a study of cytomegalovirus exposure and HLA in healthy donors. The table came from immunoSEQ multiplex PCR; TCRdb's copy has only in-frame clones and leaves some out. The sample records fewer than 250,000 clones, about 85% being singletons. Sequenced sample: PBMCs. These receptors originate from a woman aged 45-65 years in good health and CMV-seronegative. CDR3s leave out the opening cysteine and the closing phenylalanine or tryptophan. A clone size is listed for some rows: how often the clone was seen (once, few, many), or a class if it is expanded.

>.|TRBJ2-3|TRBV11-2
ASGRDRRTDTQY
>few|TRBJ1-6|TRBV5-1
ASSDPHESSPLH
>.|TRBJ2-1|TRBV19
ASSPQSSARGDEQF
>.|TRBJ2-7|TRBV11-2
ASSLDQLAGRARYEQY
>.|TRBJ2-7|TRBV27
ASSLAEAPPYEQY
>.|TRBJ2-5|TRBV11-2
ASSYGGGPGQETQY
>.|TRBJ1-6|TRBV13
ASRPQGGDNSPLH
>.|TRBJ2-5|TRBV4-3
ASSQLWETRGAQETQY
>once|TRBJ2-7|TRBV15
ATSRGGITYEQY
>few|TRBJ2-6|TRBV4-1
ASSHIGIHDRSGANVLT
>.|TRBJ2-3|TRBV7-9
ASSSWTSGGDTQY
>.|TRBJ2-3|TRBV6-5
ASRTLAGVINTQY
>.|TRBJ2-5|TRBV29-1
SGGEGLTQY
>once|TRBJ2-2|TRBV28
ASSSGSGGELF
>.|TRBJ1-1|TRBV27
ASSLSGGTEAF
>.|TRBJ2-1|TRBV19
ASTISGSSYNEQF
>.|TRBJ2-2|TRBV5-1
ASSLTSGMAGELF
>.|TRBJ1-2|TRBV7-2
ASSPRLNYGYT